The entry that follows covers one TCR beta chain sequence. The data stem from a study of monozygotic twins with inflammatory bowel disease. From roughly 3,300 ng of total RNA, each TCR library was prepared. From its re-call of the 5' RACE reads, TCRdb lists each CDR3 protein once, without DNA. The listing contains under 200,000 distinct CDR3 sequences. The sequence derives from a human donor with ulcerative colitis or Crohn's disease, or a healthy co-twin of an affected twin (not recorded which). Specimen: blood.

CDR3 sequence: CASSYSIGGTEQYF. The rearrangement joins TRBV6-5 to TRBJ2-7; TCRdb returns TRBD1, unconfirmable since there is no DNA. Germline values: CDR1 MNHEY, CDR2 SVGAGI. This CDR3 has 14 residues.